The rows below give T cell receptor beta chains drawn from one sample of a study of T cells after yellow fever vaccination. Via MiXCR, TCRdb re-called the 5' RACE reads, giving one row per CDR3 protein. The table includes under 150,000 distinct CDR3 sequences, 6.5% to 8.5% detected once. Specimen: CD4+ T cells sorted from PBMCs, collected 5 days after the yellow fever booster vaccination. These receptors originate from a man aged 30 to 45 who received the YFV17D yellow fever vaccine. Each CDR3 is given with its conserved first and last residue. The D gene is left open where the match is weak. Expanded clones get a size class; other rows say once, few or many, or leave the size out.

>TRBJ2-1|TRBD1|many|TRBV30
CAWSAQGIREQFF
TGTGCCTGGAGTGCACAGGGGATACGGGAGCAGTTCTTC
>TRBJ1-1|-|many|TRBV29-1
CSVPTPTQTAFF
TGCAGCGTTCCTACACCAACCCAGACAGCTTTCTTT
>TRBJ1-5|-|many|TRBV20-1
CSAPLGQINQPQHF
TGCAGTGCCCCCTTAGGACAGATCAATCAGCCCCAGCATTTT
>TRBJ1-2|-|many|TRBV12-3/TRBV12-4
CASSSWGAMGYTF
TGTGCCAGCAGCTCTTGGGGGGCAATGGGCTACACCTTC
>TRBJ2-3|TRBD2|-|TRBV20-1
CSAGDTSGYVSTDTQYF
TGCAGTGCCGGGGACACTAGCGGCTACGTAAGCACAGATACGCAGTATTTT
>TRBJ2-1|-|many|TRBV11-2
CASSYGGYNEQFF
TGTGCCAGCAGCTACGGGGGTTACAATGAGCAGTTCTTC
>TRBJ1-2|-|-|TRBV20-1
CSAPGTSYGYTF
TGCAGTGCCCCGGGGACTTCGTATGGCTACACCTTC
>TRBJ2-7|-|many|TRBV7-6
CASSHVAEPYEQYF
TGTGCCAGCAGCCACGTAGCAGAACCCTACGAGCAGTACTTC
>TRBJ2-2|-|many|TRBV3-1
CASIGRGNTGELFF
TGTGCCAGCATCGGAAGGGGAAACACCGGGGAGCTGTTTTTT
>TRBJ1-2|TRBD1|many|TRBV6-6
CASSSYRGGYTF
TGTGCCAGCAGTTCCTACAGGGGTGGCTACACCTTC
>TRBJ2-5|-|many|TRBV5-1
CASSLDPRAQYF
TGCGCCAGCAGCTTGGATCCGAGGGCCCAGTACTTC
>TRBJ2-7|TRBD2|many|TRBV20-1
CSASPSGRDSEQYF
TGCAGTGCTAGTCCCAGCGGGAGGGACTCCGAGCAGTACTTC
>TRBJ2-1|-|few|TRBV5-4
CASSLARASSYNEQFF
TGTGCCAGCAGCTTGGCGCGGGCTAGCTCCTACAATGAGCAGTTCTTC
>TRBJ1-1|TRBD1|many|TRBV6-2/TRBV6-3
CASITGDTNTEAFF
TGTGCCAGCATTACAGGGGACACGAACACTGAAGCTTTCTTT
>TRBJ2-7|TRBD2|many|TRBV7-9
CASSPRLAEASYEQYF
TGTGCCAGCAGCCCCCGACTAGCGGAAGCATCCTACGAGCAGTACTTC
>TRBJ1-1|TRBD1|-|TRBV5-4
CASSPRGGLNTEAFF
TGTGCCAGCAGCCCCAGGGGGGGCCTGAACACTGAAGCTTTCTTT
>TRBJ1-1|-|-|TRBV30
CAWRSERTGKAFF
TGTGCCTGGAGGAGTGAAAGAACAGGAAAAGCTTTCTTT
>TRBJ2-1|TRBD2|many|TRBV11-3
CASSYGGSSNEQFF
TGTGCCAGCAGCTACGGGGGGAGTAGTAATGAGCAGTTCTTC
>TRBJ1-1|-|many|TRBV6-5
CASSYSNMGKGAFF
TGTGCCAGCAGTTACTCGAACATGGGGAAGGGAGCTTTCTTT
>TRBJ2-4|-|many|TRBV19
CASSNGGFGIQYF
TGTGCCAGTAGTAATGGAGGGTTTGGCATTCAGTACTTC
>TRBJ2-5|-|many|TRBV20-1
CSASLLGETQYF
TGCAGTGCTAGCCTTTTAGGGGAGACCCAGTACTTC
>TRBJ2-1|-|many|TRBV28
CASFEAYNEQFF
TGTGCCAGCTTCGAAGCTTACAATGAGCAGTTCTTC